The sequence of this T cell receptor (beta chain) was determined in a study of blood T cell repertoires in COVID-19. Study-level background: In each case, the material was cDNA or gDNA derived from T cells, B-cell-depleted T cells, or PBMCs.

Germline CDR1 and CDR2: LNHDA and SQIVND (reference sequence). CDR3 length: 15 residues. Trimming removed 6 bases from V and 1 base from J; junction bases left unmatched: 6. Source study methods: Amplifying reference gene primers gave estimates of nucleated cell counts. The method was immunoSEQ multiplex PCR; TCRdb's version includes in-frame clones alone and lacks a portion of them. That table supplies the V and J calls and clone size; D and trimming were determined from the DNA. Of 70,000 to 80,000 clones in the sample, 60% to 80% were seen once. This chain uses TRBV19 with TRBJ2-1, with TRBD1 matching 7 bases. The specimen sequenced was peripheral blood. This sequence originates from a human donor in a cohort sampled during active COVID-19. The CDR3 loop reads CASSIRDSSYNEQFF. The CDR3 nucleotides are TGTGCCAGTAGCATTCGGGACAGTTCCTACAATGAGCAGTTCTTC.